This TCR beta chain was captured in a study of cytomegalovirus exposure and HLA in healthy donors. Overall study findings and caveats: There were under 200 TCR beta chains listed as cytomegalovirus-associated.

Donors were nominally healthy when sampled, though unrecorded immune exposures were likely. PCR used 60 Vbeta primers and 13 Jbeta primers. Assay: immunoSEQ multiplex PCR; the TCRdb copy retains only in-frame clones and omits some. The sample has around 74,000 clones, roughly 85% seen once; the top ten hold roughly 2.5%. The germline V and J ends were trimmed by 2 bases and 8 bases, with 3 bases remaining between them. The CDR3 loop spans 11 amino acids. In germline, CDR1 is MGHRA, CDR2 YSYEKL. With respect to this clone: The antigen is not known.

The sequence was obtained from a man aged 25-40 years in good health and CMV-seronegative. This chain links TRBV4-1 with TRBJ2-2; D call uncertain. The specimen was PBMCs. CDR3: CASSQTGELFF. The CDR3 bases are TGCGCCAGCAGCCAAACTGGGGAGCTGTTTTTT.